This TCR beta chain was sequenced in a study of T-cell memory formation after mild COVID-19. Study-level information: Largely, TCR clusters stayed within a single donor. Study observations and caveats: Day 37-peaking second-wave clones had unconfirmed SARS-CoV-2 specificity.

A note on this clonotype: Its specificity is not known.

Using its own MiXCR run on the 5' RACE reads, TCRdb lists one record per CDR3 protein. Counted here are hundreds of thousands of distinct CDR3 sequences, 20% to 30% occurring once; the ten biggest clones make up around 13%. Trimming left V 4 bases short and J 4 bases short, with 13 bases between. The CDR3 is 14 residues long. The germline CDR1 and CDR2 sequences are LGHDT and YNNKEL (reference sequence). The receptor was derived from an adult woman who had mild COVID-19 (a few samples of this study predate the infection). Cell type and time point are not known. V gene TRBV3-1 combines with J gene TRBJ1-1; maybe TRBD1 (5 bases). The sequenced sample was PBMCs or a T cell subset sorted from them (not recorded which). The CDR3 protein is CASSPRWGGTEAFF. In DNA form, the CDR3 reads TGTGCCAGCAGCCCCCGCTGGGGCGGCACTGAAGCTTTCTTT.